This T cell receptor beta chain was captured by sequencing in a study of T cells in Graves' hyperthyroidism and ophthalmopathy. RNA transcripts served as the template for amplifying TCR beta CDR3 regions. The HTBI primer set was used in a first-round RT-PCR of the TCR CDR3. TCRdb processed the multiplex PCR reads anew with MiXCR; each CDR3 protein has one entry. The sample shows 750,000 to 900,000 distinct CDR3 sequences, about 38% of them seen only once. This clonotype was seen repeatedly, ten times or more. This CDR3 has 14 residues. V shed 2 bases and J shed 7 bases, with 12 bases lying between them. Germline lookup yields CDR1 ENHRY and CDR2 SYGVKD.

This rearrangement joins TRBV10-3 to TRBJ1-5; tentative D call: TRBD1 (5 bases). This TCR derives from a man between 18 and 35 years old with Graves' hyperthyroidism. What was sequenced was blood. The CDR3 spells CAISEGARDQPQHF. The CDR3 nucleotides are TGTGCCATCAGTGAGGGGGCCAGGGACCAGCCCCAGCATTTT.